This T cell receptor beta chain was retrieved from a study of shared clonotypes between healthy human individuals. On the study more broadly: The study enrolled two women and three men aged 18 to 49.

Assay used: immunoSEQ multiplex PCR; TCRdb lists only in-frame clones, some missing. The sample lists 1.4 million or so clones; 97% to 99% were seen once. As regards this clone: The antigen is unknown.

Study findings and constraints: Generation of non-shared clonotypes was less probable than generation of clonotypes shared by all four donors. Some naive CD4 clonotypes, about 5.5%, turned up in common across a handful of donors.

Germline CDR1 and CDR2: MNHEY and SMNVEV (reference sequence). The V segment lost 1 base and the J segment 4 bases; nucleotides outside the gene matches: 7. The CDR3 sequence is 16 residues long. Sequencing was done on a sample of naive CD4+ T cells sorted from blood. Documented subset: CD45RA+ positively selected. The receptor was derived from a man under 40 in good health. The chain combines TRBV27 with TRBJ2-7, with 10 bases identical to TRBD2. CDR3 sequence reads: CASSLYPSGSVYEQYF. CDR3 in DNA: TGTGCCAGCAGTTTATATCCTAGCGGGAGTGTTTACGAGCAGTACTTC.